These T cell receptor beta chains were read from a single sample in a study of T cell responses to AZD1222 COVID-19 vaccine. The repertoire was sequenced with immunoSEQ multiplex PCR; TCRdb's copy has only in-frame clones and lacks some. The sample contains about 160,000 clones, roughly 86% of which appear only once. The specimen was peripheral blood, collected on day 0 of AZD1222 vaccination. The receptor set was obtained from an adult in good health. CDR3s include the opening cysteine and the closing phenylalanine or tryptophan. D genes are given only for firm matches. Clone sizes are given selectively: once, few, many, or a class where the clone is expanded.

TRBV6-5	TRBJ1-2	TRBD1	.	TGTGCCAGCAGTCCCCGGACAGGGGGCGGCAGCTACACCTTC	CASSPRTGGGSYTF
TRBV9	TRBJ2-3	.	once	TGTGCCAGCAGCCCAGGGGCAGCGGGAGATACGCAGTATTTT	CASSPGAAGDTQYF
TRBV6-2/TRBV6-3	TRBJ1-2	TRBD1	.	TGTGCCAGCAGTCTAGGGGGCGCAGGCTATGGCTACACCTTC	CASSLGGAGYGYTF
TRBV5-4	TRBJ2-1	.	.	TGTGCCACCACAGCCCGAACGATCGGCAATGAGCAGTTCTTC	CATTARTIGNEQFF
TRBV7-2	TRBJ2-7	.	.	TGTGCCAGCAGCTTAGCGCAGGGTATCCACGAGCAGTACTTC	CASSLAQGIHEQYF
TRBV28	TRBJ1-2	.	.	TGTGCCAGCAGTGTAAAACGAGGAGGAGGCTACACCTTC	CASSVKRGGGYTF
TRBV10-1	TRBJ1-2	.	.	TGCGCCAGCGGGAAACAGGGTCCGCGAAAAGATGGCTACACCTTC	CASGKQGPRKDGYTF
TRBV12-3/TRBV12-4	TRBJ2-7	.	.	TGTGCCAGCATAAGGCACGGGACCTACGAGCAGTACTTC	CASIRHGTYEQYF
TRBV29-1	TRBJ1-1	.	.	TGCAGCGTCCCAGGGAGGAGCACTGAAGCTTTCTTT	CSVPGRSTEAFF
TRBV10-1	TRBJ1-4	.	.	TGCGCCAGCCGCCTTAGGGGATCAACTAATGAAAAACTGTTTTTT	CASRLRGSTNEKLFF
TRBV9	TRBJ1-2	.	.	TGTGCCAGCAGTTCCCGATATGGCTACACCTTC	CASSSRYGYTF
TRBV7-6	TRBJ1-3	TRBD1	.	TGTGCCAGCACCAAACCCCTCCGACAGGGGCTAAACACCATATATTTT	CASTKPLRQGLNTIYF
TRBV28	TRBJ1-1	.	once	TGTGCCAGCAGTCCCCAAGGCGGGCTAGCTTTCTTT	CASSPQGGLAFF
TRBV7-2	TRBJ2-5	.	.	TGTGCCAGCAGCTTAGAAGCGGCACGCCAAGAGACCCAGTACTTC	CASSLEAARQETQYF
TRBV27	TRBJ2-3	.	.	TGTGCCAGCAGTTTAATGGGAAGGGACCCACGAACGGATACGCAGTATTTT	CASSLMGRDPRTDTQYF
TRBV6-2/TRBV6-3	TRBJ1-5	.	.	TGTGCCAGCAGTTACTCTGGTCAGCCCCAGCATTTT	CASSYSGQPQHF
TRBV6-5	TRBJ2-1	TRBD2	.	TGTGCCAGCAGTTACACTCTAGCGGGAGTCGACAATGAGCAGTTCTTC	CASSYTLAGVDNEQFF
TRBV5-1	TRBJ1-5	.	.	TGCGCCAGCAGTTTATCGAGCAATCAGCCCCAGCATTTT	CASSLSSNQPQHF
TRBV28	TRBJ1-2	TRBD1	.	TGTGCCAGCAGTGGACCGGGACAGGGTAACTATGGCTACACCTTC	CASSGPGQGNYGYTF
TRBV27	TRBJ1-1	.	.	TGTGCCAGCAGTTTCAGGGCGGGTGGCGTTGAAGCTTTCTTT	CASSFRAGGVEAFF
TRBV21-1	TRBJ2-3	.	.	TGTGCCAGCAGCGAAAAGCAATCCAAACAGGCCCCAGATACGCAGTATTTT	CASSEKQSKQAPDTQYF
TRBV20-1	TRBJ2-1	.	.	TGCAGTGCTAGTCGGGACACCGGGTGGGACAATGAGCAGTTCTTC	CSASRDTGWDNEQFF
TRBV4-3	TRBJ2-6	.	.	TGCGCCAGCAGCCCGGACTTCTCTGGGGCCAACGTCCTGACTTTC	CASSPDFSGANVLTF
TRBV25-1	TRBJ1-2	TRBD1	.	TGTGCCAGCACTGAGACAGGGAATTTCAATGGCTACACCTTC	CASTETGNFNGYTF
TRBV9	TRBJ2-2	TRBD2	.	TGTGCCAGCAGCGTAGGACTAGCGGGGGCCGGGGAGCTGTTTTTT	CASSVGLAGAGELFF
TRBV6-2/TRBV6-3	TRBJ1-1	.	.	TGTGCCAGCAGCCCTACTACAGGGCTCAGCGCTGAAGCTTTCTTT	CASSPTTGLSAEAFF
TRBV6-5	TRBJ1-2	TRBD1	.	TGTGCCAGCAGTTACTCGTCAGGGGGCGGCTATGGCTACACCTTC	CASSYSSGGGYGYTF
TRBV9	TRBJ1-1	.	.	TGTGCCAGCAGCGGAAGGGGAGGTAAGGCTTTCTTT	CASSGRGGKAFF